Listed here are 11 T cell receptor beta chains from one sample, sequenced in a study of blood T cells in healthy people across ages. A second PCR, run for roughly 7 to 11 cycles, used a sample-barcoded 5' primer plus a J-beta primer mix. TCRdb passed the 5' RACE reads through MiXCR, listing each CDR3 protein once. The sample has more than 800,000 distinct CDR3 sequences, about 28% seen once. The sample taken for sequencing was blood. These receptor sequences come from a woman older than 75 in good health.

V usage is TRBV4-1 and J usage is TRBJ1-4; D is undetermined. CDR1 and CDR2 (germline): MGHRA, YSYEKL. CDR3 size: 13 residues. Trimming left V 4 bases short and J 8 bases short, with 11 bases between. The CDR3 DNA is TGCGCCAGCAGCCGCGTAACTGGGGAAAAACTGTTTTTT. Amino acids: CASSRVTGEKLFF.

The chain couples TRBV6-2 or TRBV6-3 to TRBJ2-5, with D perhaps TRBD2 (5 bases). The V gene's germline CDR1 is MNHEY and CDR2 SVGEGT. The CDR3 spans 13 residues. Trimming took 6 bases from V and 11 from J, leaving 19 bases between them. The CDR3 region is CASRWSGLGKQYF. The CDR3 DNA reads TGTGCCAGCAGGTGGTCGGGGTTAGGAAAGCAGTACTTC.

As regards this clonotype: This could be a read error, since a much larger clone is one nucleotide away. V and J are TRBV14 and TRBJ1-2; possible D gene TRBD1, 5 bases. The CDR3 sequence is 16 residues long. Trimming took off 4 bases at V and 4 bases at J, with 19 bases between the two ends. Germline assignment: CDR1 SGHDN and CDR2 FVKESK. The CDR3 DNA reads TGTGCCAGCAGCCCCATGGGCAGGGCTCGACGCTATGGCTACACCTTC. Translation: CASSPMGRARRYGYTF.

Ten or more counts support this clonotype. CDR3: CASSLEWALGEQYF. The CDR3 nucleotides are TGTGCCAGCAGCTTAGAGTGGGCATTAGGCGAGCAGTACTTC. The chain links TRBV7-9 to TRBJ2-7, with D hard to call. Trimming removed 1 base at V and 6 bases at J, with 13 bases between. This CDR3 is built from 14 residues. In germline, CDR1 is SEHNR, CDR2 FQNEAQ (reference sequence).

This clonotype was seen at least ten times. The chain links TRBV29-1 to TRBJ1-5; TRBD1 is a possible D gene (5 bases). V was pared by 4 bases and J by 5 bases, with 12 bases between. CDR1 is SQVTM and CDR2 is ANQGSEA in the germline V gene. The CDR3 totals 13 residues. This chain's CDR3 is CSVAGGKDQPQHF. DNA for the CDR3: TGCAGCGTTGCTGGGGGAAAAGATCAGCCCCAGCATTTT.

To note about this clonotype: A much larger clone sits a single nucleotide away, making a read error possible. The chain has TRBV6-1 and TRBJ2-4; unclear D gene. The germline V gene encodes CDR1 MNHNS and CDR2 SASEGT. The CDR3 is made up of 16 amino acids. This chain's CDR3 is CANSDGWATAKNIQYF. CDR3 in DNA: TGTGCCAACAGTGACGGTTGGGCGACGGCCAAAAACATTCAGTACTTC.

This clonotype was picked up a small number of times. The CDR3 sequence is CASSLTLGPSGEQYF. CDR3 nucleotides: TGTGCCAGCAGTCTTACCTTGGGCCCCTCTGGTGAGCAGTACTTC. The J gene is TRBJ2-7, the V gene TRBV28; no definite D call. The CDR3 extends over 15 amino acids. Germline values: CDR1 MDHEN, CDR2 SYDVKM. Trimming took 5 bases from V and 7 from J, leaving 21 bases between them.

The rearrangement links TRBV19 to TRBJ2-6; maybe TRBD1 (5 bases). CDR1 is LNHDA, CDR2 SQIVND, per germline (reference sequence). The CDR3 totals 15 residues. V shed 8 bases and J shed 0 bases, with 11 bases lying between them. The chain's CDR3 is CASGATDSGANVLTF. The CDR3 coding sequence is TGTGCCAGTGGTGCGACAGACTCTGGGGCCAACGTCCTGACTTTC.

This clonotype has only a few counts. The chain employs TRBV7-9 and TRBJ1-1; TRBD1 is a possible D gene (6 bases). Per the germline V gene, CDR1 is SEHNR and CDR2 is FQNEAQ (reference sequence). The CDR3 consists of 15 residues. The V end was cut by 4 bases, the J end by 0 bases, with 12 bases between. The CDR3 protein is CASSSNDRMNTEAFF. The CDR3 DNA is TGTGCCAGCAGCTCGAACGACAGGATGAACACTGAAGCTTTCTTT.

Many counts were recorded for this clonotype. The rearrangement joins TRBV20-1 to TRBJ1-1; 7 bases are shared with TRBD1. The CDR3 consists of 15 residues. Germline values: CDR1 DFQATT, CDR2 SNEGSKA (reference sequence). Germline trimming cut 8 bases from V and 1 base from J; bases unmatched to any gene: 13. The CDR3 loop reads CSPRETGRGNTEAFF. The CDR3 DNA reads as TGCAGTCCGCGAGAGACAGGGCGCGGGAACACTGAAGCTTTCTTT.

The V gene is TRBV20-1, the J gene TRBJ1-1; TRBD1 is a possible D gene (6 bases). With 5 bases removed from V and 0 bases from J, the gap between germline ends came to 19 bases. CDR3 length: 16 amino acids. Germline CDR1 reads DFQATT; CDR2 reads SNEGSKA (reference sequence). DNA for the CDR3: TGCAGTGCTCGACCCAGTGGGGGGGGCTTGAACACTGAAGCTTTCTTT. This translates into CSARPSGGGLNTEAFF.